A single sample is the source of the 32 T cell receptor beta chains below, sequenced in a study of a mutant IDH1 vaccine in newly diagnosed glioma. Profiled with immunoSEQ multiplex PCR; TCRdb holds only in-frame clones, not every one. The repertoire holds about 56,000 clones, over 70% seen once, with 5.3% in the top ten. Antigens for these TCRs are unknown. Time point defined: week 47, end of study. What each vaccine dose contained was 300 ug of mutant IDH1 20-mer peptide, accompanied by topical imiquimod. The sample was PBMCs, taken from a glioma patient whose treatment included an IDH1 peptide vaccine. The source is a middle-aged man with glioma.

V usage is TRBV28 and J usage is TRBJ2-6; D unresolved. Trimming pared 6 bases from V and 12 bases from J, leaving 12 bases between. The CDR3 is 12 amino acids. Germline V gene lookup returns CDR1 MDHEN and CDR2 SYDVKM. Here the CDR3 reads CASRVWSGVLTF. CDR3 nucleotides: TGTGCCAGCAGGGTTTGGTCAGGCGTCCTGACTTTC.

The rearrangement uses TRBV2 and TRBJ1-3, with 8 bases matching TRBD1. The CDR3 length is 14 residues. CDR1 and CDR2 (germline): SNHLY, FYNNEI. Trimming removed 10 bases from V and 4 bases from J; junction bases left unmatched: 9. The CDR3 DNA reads TGTGCCAAGGCAGGGACAGGCCTCGGAAACACCATATATTTT. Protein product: CAKAGTGLGNTIYF. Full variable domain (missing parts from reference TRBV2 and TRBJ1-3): EPEVTQTPSHQVTQMGQEVILRCVPISNHLYFYWYRQILGQKVEFLVSFYNNEISEKSEIFDDQFSVERPDGSNFTLKIRSTKLEDSAMYFCAKAGTGLGNTIYFGEGSWLTVV.

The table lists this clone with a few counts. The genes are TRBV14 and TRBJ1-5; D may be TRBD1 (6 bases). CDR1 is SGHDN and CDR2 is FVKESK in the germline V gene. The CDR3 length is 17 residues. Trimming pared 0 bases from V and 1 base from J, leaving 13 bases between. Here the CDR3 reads CASSQENRTASNQPQHF. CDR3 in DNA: TGTGCCAGCAGCCAAGAAAACCGGACAGCGAGCAATCAGCCCCAGCATTTT.

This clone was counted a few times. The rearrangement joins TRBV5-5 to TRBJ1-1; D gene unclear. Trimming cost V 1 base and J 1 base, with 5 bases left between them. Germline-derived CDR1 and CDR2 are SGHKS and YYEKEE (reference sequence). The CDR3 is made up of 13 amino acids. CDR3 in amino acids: CASSLTGNTEAFF. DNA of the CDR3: TGTGCCAGCAGCTTGACGGGGAACACTGAAGCTTTCTTT.

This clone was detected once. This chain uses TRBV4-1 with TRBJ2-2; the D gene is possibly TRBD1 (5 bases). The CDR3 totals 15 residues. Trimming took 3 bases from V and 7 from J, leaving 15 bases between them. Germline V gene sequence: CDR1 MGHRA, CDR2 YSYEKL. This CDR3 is CASSHPDRLGGELFF. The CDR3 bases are TGCGCCAGCAGCCACCCCGACAGACTGGGCGGGGAGCTGTTTTTT.

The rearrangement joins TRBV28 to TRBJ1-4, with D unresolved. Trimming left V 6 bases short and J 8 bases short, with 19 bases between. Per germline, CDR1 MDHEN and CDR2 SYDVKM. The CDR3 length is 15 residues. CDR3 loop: CASSLRLTRGEKLFF. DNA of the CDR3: TGTGCCAGCAGCCTCCGACTCACCCGGGGAGAAAAACTGTTTTTT.

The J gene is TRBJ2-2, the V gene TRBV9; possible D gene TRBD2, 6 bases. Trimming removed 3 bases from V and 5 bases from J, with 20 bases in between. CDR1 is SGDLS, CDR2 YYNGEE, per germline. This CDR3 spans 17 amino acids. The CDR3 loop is CASSATAREGRTGELFF. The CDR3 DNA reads TGTGCCAGCAGCGCTACAGCCAGGGAAGGGAGGACCGGGGAGCTGTTTTTT.

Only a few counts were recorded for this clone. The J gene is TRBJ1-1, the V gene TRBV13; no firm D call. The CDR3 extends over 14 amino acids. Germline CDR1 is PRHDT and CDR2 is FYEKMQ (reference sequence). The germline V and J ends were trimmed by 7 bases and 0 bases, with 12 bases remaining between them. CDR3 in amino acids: CASTFRGMNTEAFF. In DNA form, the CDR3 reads TGTGCCAGCACCTTCCGAGGAATGAACACTGAAGCTTTCTTT.

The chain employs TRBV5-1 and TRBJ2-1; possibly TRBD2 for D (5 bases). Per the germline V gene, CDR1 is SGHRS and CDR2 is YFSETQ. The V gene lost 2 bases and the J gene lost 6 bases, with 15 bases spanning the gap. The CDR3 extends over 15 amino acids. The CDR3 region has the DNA TGCGCCAGCAGCTTACTCCCGTCAGCGGCCAATGAGCAGTTCTTC. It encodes CASSLLPSAANEQFF.

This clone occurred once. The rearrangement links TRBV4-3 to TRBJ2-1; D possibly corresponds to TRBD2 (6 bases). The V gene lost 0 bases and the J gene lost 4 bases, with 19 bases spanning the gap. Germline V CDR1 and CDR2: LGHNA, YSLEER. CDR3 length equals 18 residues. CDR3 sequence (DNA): TGCGCCAGCAGCCAAGATCTACCGCGGGGAGAACCGTACAATGAGCAGTTCTTC. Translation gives CASSQDLPRGEPYNEQFF.

The CDR3 loop is CASKAGDTEAFF. The CDR3 DNA reads TGTGCCAGCAAAGCAGGGGACACTGAAGCTTTCTTT. The rearrangement links TRBV28 to TRBJ1-1; possibly TRBD1 for D (6 bases). The CDR3 length is 12 residues. Germline assignment: CDR1 MDHEN and CDR2 SYDVKM. Trimming removed 7 bases from V and 3 bases from J, with 9 bases in between.

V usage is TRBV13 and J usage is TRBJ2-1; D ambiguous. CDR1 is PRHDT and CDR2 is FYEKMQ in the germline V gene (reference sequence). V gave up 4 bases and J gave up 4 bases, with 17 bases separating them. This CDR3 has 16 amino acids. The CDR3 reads CASSSAMKATYNEQFF. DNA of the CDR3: TGTGCCAGCAGCTCCGCGATGAAAGCTACTTACAATGAGCAGTTCTTC. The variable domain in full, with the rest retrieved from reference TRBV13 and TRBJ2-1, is AAGVIQSPRHLIKEKRETATLKCYPIPRHDTVYWYQQGPGQDPQFLISFYEKMQSDKGSIPDRFSAQQFSDYHSELNMSSLELGDSALYFCASSSAMKATYNEQFFGPGTRLTVL.

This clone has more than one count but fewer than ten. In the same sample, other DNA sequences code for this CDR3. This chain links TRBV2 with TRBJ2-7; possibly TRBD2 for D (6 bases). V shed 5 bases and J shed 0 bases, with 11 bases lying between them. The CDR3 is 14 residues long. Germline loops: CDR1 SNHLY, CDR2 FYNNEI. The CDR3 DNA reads TGTGCCAGCAGTTCCGGGAGCCTCTCCTACGAGCAGTACTTC. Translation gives CASSSGSLSYEQYF.

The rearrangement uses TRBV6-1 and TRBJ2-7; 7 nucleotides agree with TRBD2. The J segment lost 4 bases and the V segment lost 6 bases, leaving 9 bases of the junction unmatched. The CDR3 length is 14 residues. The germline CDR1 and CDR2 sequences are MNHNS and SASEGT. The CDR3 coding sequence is TGTGCCAGCAGCCAGCGGGGACCTGGGTACGAGCAGTACTTC. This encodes CASSQRGPGYEQYF.

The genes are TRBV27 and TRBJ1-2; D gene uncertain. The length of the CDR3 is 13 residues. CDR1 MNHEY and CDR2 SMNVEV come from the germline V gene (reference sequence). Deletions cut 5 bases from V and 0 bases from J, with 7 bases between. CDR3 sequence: CASSPQTNYGYTF. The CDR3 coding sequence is TGTGCCAGCAGTCCTCAGACTAACTATGGCTACACCTTC.

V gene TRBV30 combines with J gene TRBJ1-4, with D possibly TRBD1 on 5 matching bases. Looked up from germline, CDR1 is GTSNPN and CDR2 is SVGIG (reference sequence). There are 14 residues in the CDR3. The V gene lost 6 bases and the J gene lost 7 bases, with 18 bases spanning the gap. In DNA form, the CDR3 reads TGTGCCTGCCTCATCGGGTCCGGGGGTGAAAAACTGTTTTTT. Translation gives CACLIGSGGEKLFF.

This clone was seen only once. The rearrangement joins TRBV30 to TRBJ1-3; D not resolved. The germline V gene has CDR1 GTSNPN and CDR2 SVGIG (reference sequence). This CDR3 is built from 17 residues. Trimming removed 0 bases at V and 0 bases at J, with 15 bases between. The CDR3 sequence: CAWSVSDTWTSGNTIYF. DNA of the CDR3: TGTGCCTGGAGTGTGTCCGACACTTGGACCTCTGGAAACACCATATATTTT. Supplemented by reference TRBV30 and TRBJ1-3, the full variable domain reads SQTIHQWPATLVQPVGSPLSLECTVEGTSNPNLYWYRQAAGRGLQLLFYSVGIGQISSEVPQNLSASRPQDRQFILSSKKLLLSDSGFYLCAWSVSDTWTSGNTIYFGEGSWLTVV.

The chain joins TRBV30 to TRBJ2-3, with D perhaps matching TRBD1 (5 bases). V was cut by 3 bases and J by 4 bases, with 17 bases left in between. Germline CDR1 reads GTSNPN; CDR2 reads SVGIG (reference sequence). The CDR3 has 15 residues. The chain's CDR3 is CAWSVSQGLADTQYF. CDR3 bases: TGTGCCTGGAGCGTGAGTCAGGGTTTGGCAGATACGCAGTATTTT.

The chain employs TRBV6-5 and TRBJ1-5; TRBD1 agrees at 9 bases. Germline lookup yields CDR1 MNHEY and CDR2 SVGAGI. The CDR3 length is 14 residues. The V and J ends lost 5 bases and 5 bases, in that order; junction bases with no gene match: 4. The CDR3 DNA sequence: TGTGCCAGCAGTCCGCGGACAGGGGATCAGCCCCAGCATTTT. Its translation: CASSPRTGDQPQHF.

The CDR3 sequence is CASSPQEETQYF. The DNA of the CDR3 is TGTGCCAGCTCACCACAAGAGGAGACCCAGTACTTC. The chain links TRBV18 to TRBJ2-5; D call uncertain. V was cut by 1 base and J by 5 bases, with 5 bases left in between. The length of the CDR3 is 12 residues. Germline V gives CDR1 KGHSH, CDR2 LQKENI.

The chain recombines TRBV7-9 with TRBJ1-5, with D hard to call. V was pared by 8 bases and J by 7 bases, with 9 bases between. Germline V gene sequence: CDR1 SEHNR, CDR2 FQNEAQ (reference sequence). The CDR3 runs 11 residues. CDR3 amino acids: CASGQRQPQHF. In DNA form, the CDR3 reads TGTGCCAGCGGTCAACGACAGCCCCAGCATTTT.

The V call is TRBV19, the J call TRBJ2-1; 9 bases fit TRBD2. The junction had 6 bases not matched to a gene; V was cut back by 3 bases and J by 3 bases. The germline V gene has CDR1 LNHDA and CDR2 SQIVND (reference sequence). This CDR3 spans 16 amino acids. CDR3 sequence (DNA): TGTGCCAGTAGTATTTTAGCGGGGGATTTCTACAATGAGCAGTTCTTC. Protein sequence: CASSILAGDFYNEQFF.

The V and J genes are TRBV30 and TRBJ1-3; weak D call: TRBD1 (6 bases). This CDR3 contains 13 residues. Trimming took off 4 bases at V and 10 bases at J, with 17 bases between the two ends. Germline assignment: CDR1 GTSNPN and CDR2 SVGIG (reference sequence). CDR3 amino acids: CAWTPGAFETIYF. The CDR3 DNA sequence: TGTGCCTGGACACCGGGGGCCTTTGAGACCATATATTTT.

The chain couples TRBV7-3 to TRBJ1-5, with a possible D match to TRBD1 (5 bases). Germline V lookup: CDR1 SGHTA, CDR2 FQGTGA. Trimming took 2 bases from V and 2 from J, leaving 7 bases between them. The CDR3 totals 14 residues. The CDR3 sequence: CASSLSGGNQPQHF. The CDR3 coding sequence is TGTGCCAGCAGCTTATCGGGGGGCAATCAGCCCCAGCATTTT.

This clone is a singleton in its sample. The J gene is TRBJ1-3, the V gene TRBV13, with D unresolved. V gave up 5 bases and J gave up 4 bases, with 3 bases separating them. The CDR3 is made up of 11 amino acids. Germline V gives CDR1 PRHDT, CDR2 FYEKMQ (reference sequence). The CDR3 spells CASSRGNTIYF. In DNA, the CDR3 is TGTGCCAGCAGCCGGGGAAACACCATATATTTT.

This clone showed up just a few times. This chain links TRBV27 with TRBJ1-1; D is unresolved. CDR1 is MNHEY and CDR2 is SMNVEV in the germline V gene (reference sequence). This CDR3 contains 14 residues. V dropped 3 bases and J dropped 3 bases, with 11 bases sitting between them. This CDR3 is CASSFGSLDTEAFF. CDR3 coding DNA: TGTGCCAGCAGTTTTGGCTCACTGGACACTGAAGCTTTCTTT.

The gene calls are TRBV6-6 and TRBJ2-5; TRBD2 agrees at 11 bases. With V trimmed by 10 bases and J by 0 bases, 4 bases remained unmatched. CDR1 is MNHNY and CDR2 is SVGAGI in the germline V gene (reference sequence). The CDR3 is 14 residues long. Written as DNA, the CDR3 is TGTGCCATCATAGCGGGGGGGAACCAAGAGACCCAGTACTTC. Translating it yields CAIIAGGNQETQYF.

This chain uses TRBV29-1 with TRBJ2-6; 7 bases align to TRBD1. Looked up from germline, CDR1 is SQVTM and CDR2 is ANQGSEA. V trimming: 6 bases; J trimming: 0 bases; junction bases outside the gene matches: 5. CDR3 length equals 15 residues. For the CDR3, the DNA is TGCAGCGTCCGGACAGGCGGCTCTGGGGCCAACGTCCTGACTTTC. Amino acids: CSVRTGGSGANVLTF. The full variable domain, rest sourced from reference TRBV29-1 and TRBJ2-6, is SAVISQKPSRDICQRGTSLTIQCQVDSQVTMMFWYRQQPGQSLTLIATANQGSEATYESGFVIDKFPISRPNLTFSTLTVSNMSPEDSSIYLCSVRTGGSGANVLTFGAGSRLTVL.

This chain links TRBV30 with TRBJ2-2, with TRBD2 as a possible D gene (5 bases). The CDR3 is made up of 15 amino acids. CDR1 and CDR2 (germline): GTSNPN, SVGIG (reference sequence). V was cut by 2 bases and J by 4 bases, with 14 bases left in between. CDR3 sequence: CAWSLTGSATGELFF. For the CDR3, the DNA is TGTGCCTGGAGTCTGACGGGGTCGGCCACCGGGGAGCTGTTTTTT.

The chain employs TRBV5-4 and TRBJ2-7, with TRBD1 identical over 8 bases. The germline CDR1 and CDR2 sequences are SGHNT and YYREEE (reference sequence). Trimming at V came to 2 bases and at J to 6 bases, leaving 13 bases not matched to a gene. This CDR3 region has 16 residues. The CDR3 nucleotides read TGTGCCAGCAGCTTCGGTCTGGGGACAGGACCCACCGAGCAGTACTTC. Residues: CASSFGLGTGPTEQYF.

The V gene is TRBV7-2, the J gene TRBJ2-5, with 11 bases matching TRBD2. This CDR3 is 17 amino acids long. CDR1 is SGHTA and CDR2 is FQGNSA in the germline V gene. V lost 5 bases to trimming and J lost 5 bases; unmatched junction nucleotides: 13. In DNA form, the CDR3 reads TGTGCCAGCAGCCTAGGTGTTAGCGGGGGGGCCGTTGAGACCCAGTACTTC. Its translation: CASSLGVSGGAVETQYF.

In nucleotides, the CDR3 is TGCGCCAGCAGCTTGGGATCTCAGAACACCGGGGAGCTGTTTTTT. It encodes CASSLGSQNTGELFF. The chain links TRBV5-1 to TRBJ2-2; D gene unclear. CDR3 size: 15 residues. Germline V gives CDR1 SGHRS, CDR2 YFSETQ. Trimming shortened V by 0 bases and J by 1 base, and 7 bases separated the two germline ends.